The 27 T cell receptor beta chains presented below share a single source sample, sequenced in a study of blood T cell repertoires in COVID-19. The data were produced by immunoSEQ multiplex PCR, yet TCRdb's version contains in-frame clones alone and is incomplete. The sample consists of about 72,000 clones, 82% of them appearing once. Sequenced material: peripheral blood. All receptors come from a human donor in a cohort sampled during active COVID-19.

CDR3 residues: CASSLTGLAFF. CDR3 nucleotide sequence: TGTGCCAGCAGCCTGACAGGGTTAGCTTTCTTT. This chain connects TRBV5-5 to TRBJ1-1, with 7 positions matching TRBD1. The germline V gene encodes CDR1 SGHKS and CDR2 YYEKEE (reference sequence). V dropped 4 bases and J dropped 10; count of bases not matched to a gene: 4. The length of the CDR3 is 11 residues. The full variable domain, completed using reference TRBV5-5 and TRBJ1-1, is DAGVTQSPTHLIKTRGQQVTLRCSPISGHKSVSWYQQVLGQGPQFIFQYYEKEERGRGNFPDRFSARQFPNYSSELNVNALLLGDSALYLCASSLTGLAFFGQGTRLTVV.

This rearrangement joins TRBV7-8 to TRBJ2-3, with D perhaps TRBD2 (7 bases). Trimming pared 5 bases from V and 5 bases from J, leaving 17 bases between. The germline V gene encodes CDR1 SGHVS and CDR2 FQNEAQ. CDR3 size: 15 residues. CDR3 sequence: CASSTRGAGLDTQYF. CDR3 in DNA: TGTGCCAGCAGCACCCGGGGGGCCGGGTTAGATACGCAGTATTTT.

CDR3 residues: CASSGGDYVDTQYF. CDR3 nucleotides: TGCGCCAGCAGCGGGGGGGACTACGTCGATACGCAGTATTTT. The chain couples TRBV4-3 to TRBJ2-3; 7 nucleotides agree with TRBD2. J was trimmed by 6 bases and V by 5 bases; bases with no gene match: 8. The CDR3 is made up of 14 amino acids. The germline gives CDR1 LGHNA, CDR2 YSLEER.

In its sample, this clone was seen once. The chain uses TRBV12-3 or TRBV12-4 and TRBJ2-5; no clear D gene. Trimming removed 8 bases from V and 5 bases from J, with 9 bases in between. CDR3 length: 11 residues. Here the CDR3 DNA reads TGTGCCAGCGGCACATACGAGACCCAGTACTTC. It encodes CASGTYETQYF.

The chain is built from TRBV7-9 and TRBJ2-7; D gene unclear. The CDR3 loop spans 14 amino acids. V dropped 1 base and J dropped 2 bases, with 9 bases sitting between them. Germline CDR1 SEHNR, CDR2 FQNEAQ (reference sequence). The CDR3 sequence is CASSLVQEAYEQYF. The CDR3 nucleotides read TGTGCCAGCAGCTTAGTCCAGGAAGCCTACGAGCAGTACTTC.

This clone has just a few counts. The rearrangement joins TRBV7-6 to TRBJ1-1; no reliable D call. The CDR3 length is 16 residues. CDR1 SGHVS and CDR2 FNYEAQ come from the germline V gene. V dropped 5 bases and J dropped 0 bases, with 16 bases sitting between them. The CDR3 DNA reads TGTGCCAGCAGCGCCCTTGGCAGTCAATTGAACACTGAAGCTTTCTTT. The encoded protein is CASSALGSQLNTEAFF.

The chain uses TRBV6-5 and TRBJ1-4; D unresolved. The ends were cut back, 5 bases at V and 3 bases at J, with 13 bases in the middle. The length of the CDR3 is 15 residues. Germline-derived CDR1 and CDR2 are MNHEY and SVGAGI. CDR3 residues: CASSLLARANEKLFF. CDR3 in DNA: TGTGCCAGCAGTCTACTGGCGAGGGCTAATGAAAAACTGTTTTTT.

The genes are TRBV4-2 and TRBJ2-1; TRBD2 matches 10 bases. Germline V gene sequence: CDR1 LGHNA, CDR2 YNFKEQ. The CDR3 covers 17 residues. V lost 1 base to trimming and J lost 3 bases; unmatched junction nucleotides: 6. CDR3 protein: CASSQGLGLALYNEQFF. In DNA, the CDR3 is TGTGCCAGCAGCCAAGGGTTGGGACTAGCGCTCTACAATGAGCAGTTCTTC.

The chain carries TRBV7-9 and TRBJ1-2, with D perhaps TRBD1 (5 bases). The length of the CDR3 is 16 residues. The V gene's germline CDR1 is SEHNR and CDR2 FQNEAQ (reference sequence). V was shortened by 0 bases and J by 8 bases, with 19 bases between the two germline ends. DNA for the CDR3: TGTGCCAGCAGCTTAGCGCGTCAGGGTCCTTATAGCGGCTACACCTTC. This gives the protein CASSLARQGPYSGYTF. The full variable domain, its missing parts supplied by reference TRBV7-9 and TRBJ1-2, is DTGVSQNPRHKITKRGQNVTFRCDPISEHNRLYWYRQTLGQGPEFLTYFQNEAQLEKSRLLSDRFSAERPKGSFSTLEIQRTEQGDSAMYLCASSLARQGPYSGYTFGSGTRLTVV.

J is TRBJ2-7 and V is TRBV7-8, with TRBD2 matching over 8 bases. Germline CDR1 and CDR2: SGHVS and FQNEAQ. The CDR3 spans 15 residues. J gave up 7 bases and V 5 bases, and 13 bases lay outside the gene matches. In DNA form, the CDR3 reads TGTGCCAGCAGCACCCAGCGGGGGCCTTTGTTGGAGCAGTACTTC. Protein: CASSTQRGPLLEQYF.

V gene TRBV19 combines with J gene TRBJ2-7, with TRBD1 matching 8 bases. Germline values: CDR1 LNHDA, CDR2 SQIVND (reference sequence). Unmatched junction bases numbered 13, after V lost 10 bases and J lost 5 bases. This CDR3 has 14 residues. The DNA of the CDR3 is TGTGCCACCTCTCCCGGGACAGGTGGCAACGAGCAGTACTTC. This gives the protein CATSPGTGGNEQYF.

The chain is built from TRBV19 and TRBJ2-7; 8 nucleotides align to TRBD1. This CDR3 is built from 16 residues. The J segment lost 3 bases and the V segment lost 8 bases, leaving 15 bases of the junction unmatched. CDR1 and CDR2 (germline): LNHDA, SQIVND (reference sequence). CDR3 bases: TGTGCCAGTGCAACTTCACACGGGACAGGTTTCTACGAGCAGTACTTC. Its protein is CASATSHGTGFYEQYF. The complete variable domain, with remaining parts taken from reference TRBV19 and TRBJ2-7, reads DGGITQSPKYLFRKEGQNVTLSCEQNLNHDAMYWYRQDPGQGLRLIYYSQIVNDFQKGDIAEGYSVSREKKESFPLTVTSAQKNPTAFYLCASATSHGTGFYEQYFGPGTRLTVT.

V is TRBV9 and J is TRBJ2-3, with 7 bases that match TRBD2. Losses at the gene ends were 3 bases for V and 2 bases for J; bases not matched to a gene: 9. Germline V CDR1 and CDR2: SGDLS, YYNGEE. This CDR3 comprises 16 residues. The CDR3 loop is CASSARGGDDTDTQYF. DNA of the CDR3: TGTGCCAGCAGCGCCCGTGGGGGGGATGACACAGATACGCAGTATTTT.

The chain employs TRBV9 and TRBJ2-7; the D is unclear. Trimming removed 0 bases from V and 0 bases from J, with 13 bases in between. The CDR3 extends over 16 amino acids. CDR1 and CDR2 (germline): SGDLS, YYNGEE. CDR3 residues: CASSVGSAMLSYEQYF. The CDR3 DNA is TGTGCCAGCAGCGTAGGGAGCGCCATGCTCTCCTACGAGCAGTACTTC. Full variable domain (missing parts from reference TRBV9 and TRBJ2-7): DSGVTQTPKHLITATGQRVTLRCSPRSGDLSVYWYQQSLDQGLQFLIQYYNGEERAKGNILERFSAQQFPDLHSELNLSSLELGDSALYFCASSVGSAMLSYEQYFGPGTRLTVT.

The chain links TRBV3-1 (or the pseudogene TRBV3-2) to TRBJ1-6; D unresolved. From germline, CDR1 is LGHDT and CDR2 YNNKEL (reference sequence). V lost 5 bases and J lost 0, with 5 bases in between. The length of the CDR3 is 14 residues. CDR3 DNA: TGTGCCAGCAGCTTAATCTCCTATAATTCACCCCTCCACTTT. Residues: CASSLISYNSPLHF.

V is TRBV15 and J is TRBJ2-7; D remains ambiguous. This CDR3 spans 14 amino acids. Between the trimmed V and J ends, which lost 1 base and 1 base, there was a span of 8 bases. The germline V gene has CDR1 LNHNV and CDR2 YYDKDF (reference sequence). The CDR3 loop is CATSRATPSYEQYF. Here the CDR3 DNA reads TGTGCCACCAGCAGAGCTACCCCTTCCTACGAGCAGTACTTC.

The chain has TRBV10-1 and TRBJ2-6; TRBD2 is a possible D gene (5 bases). Looked up from germline, CDR1 is WNHNN and CDR2 is SYGVQD (reference sequence). The CDR3 spans 15 residues. The V gene lost 6 bases and the J gene lost 1 base, with 10 bases spanning the gap. For the CDR3, the DNA is TGCGCCAGCAGCCCTCGAGGGTCTGGGGCCAACGTCCTGACTTTC. As protein: CASSPRGSGANVLTF.

The CDR3 protein is CSVNDRDASTDTQYF. The CDR3 DNA follows: TGCAGCGTTAACGACAGAGACGCTAGCACAGATACGCAGTATTTT. J is TRBJ2-3 and V is TRBV29-1; possibly TRBD1 for D (5 bases). Between the trimmed V and J ends, which lost 5 bases and 0 bases, there was a span of 15 bases. CDR3 size: 15 residues. The germline V gene has CDR1 SQVTM and CDR2 ANQGSEA.

There are a few counts of this clone. The chain recombines TRBV30 with TRBJ2-5; D is possibly TRBD2 (5 bases). The CDR3 totals 13 residues. Trimming took off 3 bases at V and 5 bases at J, with 13 bases between the two ends. The V gene's germline CDR1 is GTSNPN and CDR2 SVGIG (reference sequence). The CDR3 loop is CAWSRETLETQYF. CDR3 DNA: TGTGCCTGGAGCCGGGAAACTCTGGAGACCCAGTACTTC.

The V call is TRBV19, the J call TRBJ1-6; TRBD1 might be the D (6 bases). Trimming shortened V by 3 bases and J by 5 bases, and 8 bases separated the two germline ends. CDR3 size: 14 residues. Looked up from germline, CDR1 is LNHDA and CDR2 is SQIVND (reference sequence). Here the CDR3 reads CASSIGQNNSPLHF. CDR3 in DNA: TGTGCCAGTAGTATTGGACAGAATAATTCACCCCTCCACTTT.

CDR3 in amino acids: CASSLDYGEQYF. The CDR3 DNA reads TGTGCCAGCAGCTTAGACTACGGGGAGCAGTACTTC. The chain recombines TRBV7-6 with TRBJ2-7; D call uncertain. Germline lookup yields CDR1 SGHVS and CDR2 FNYEAQ. There are 12 residues in the CDR3. The V and J ends lost 1 base and 7 bases respectively, with 8 bases between them.

This clone was picked up one time. The V gene is TRBV18, the J gene TRBJ2-4; the D gene is possibly TRBD1 (6 bases). This CDR3 has 13 amino acids. Trimming shortened V by 3 bases and J by 10 bases, and 13 bases separated the two germline ends. CDR1 is KGHSH and CDR2 is LQKENI in the germline V gene. The CDR3 sequence: CASSPPTGSIQYF. The CDR3 nucleotides are TGTGCCAGCTCACCTCCGACAGGTAGTATTCAGTACTTC.

This clone was observed once. V and J are TRBV11-2 and TRBJ2-1, with 8 bases identical to TRBD1. J lost 4 bases, V lost 1 base, and 3 bases had no gene match. The CDR3 totals 15 residues. Germline CDR1 SGHAT, CDR2 FQNNGV. CDR3 in amino acids: CASSLGTGIYNEQFF. DNA for the CDR3: TGTGCCAGCAGCTTAGGGACAGGGATTTACAATGAGCAGTTCTTC.

This clone was detected only a few times. The DNA of the CDR3 is TGCGCCAGCAGCCAAGACGGACAGGGGCAACTGTTTTTT. Translating gives CASSQDGQGQLFF. This rearrangement joins TRBV4-3 to TRBJ1-4, with 9 bases matching TRBD1. CDR3 length: 13 amino acids. Germline CDR1 reads LGHNA; CDR2 reads YSLEER. Trimming at V came to 0 bases and at J to 12 bases, leaving 2 bases not matched to a gene.

The chain recombines TRBV5-4 with TRBJ2-2; 7 nucleotides line up with TRBD1. The ends lost 4 bases at V and 7 bases at J; junction bases unmatched: 10. Germline V gene sequence: CDR1 SGHNT, CDR2 YYREEE (reference sequence). The length of the CDR3 is 15 residues. In nucleotides, the CDR3 is TGTGCCAGCAGCCTCCAAGACAGGGTAGGCGGGGAGCTGTTTTTT. It translates to CASSLQDRVGGELFF.

The rearrangement uses TRBV4-2 and TRBJ2-7; D is undetermined. The V end was cut by 4 bases, the J end by 0 bases, with 16 bases between. Germline-derived CDR1 and CDR2 are LGHNA and YNFKEQ. This CDR3 has 16 amino acids. CDR3 loop: CASSPSTLMSSYEQYF. The CDR3 DNA sequence: TGTGCCAGCAGCCCTTCGACACTCATGAGCTCCTACGAGCAGTACTTC.

The chain employs TRBV7-9 and TRBJ2-2; TRBD2 matches at 8 bases. CDR1 SEHNR and CDR2 FQNEAQ come from the germline V gene (reference sequence). The J segment lost 6 bases and the V segment lost 0 bases, leaving 9 bases of the junction unmatched. This CDR3 is 17 amino acids long. In nucleotides, the CDR3 is TGTGCCAGCAGCTTAGCGGGAGCGGGAGCCCCAGCCGGGGAGCTGTTTTTT. It is translated as CASSLAGAGAPAGELFF.